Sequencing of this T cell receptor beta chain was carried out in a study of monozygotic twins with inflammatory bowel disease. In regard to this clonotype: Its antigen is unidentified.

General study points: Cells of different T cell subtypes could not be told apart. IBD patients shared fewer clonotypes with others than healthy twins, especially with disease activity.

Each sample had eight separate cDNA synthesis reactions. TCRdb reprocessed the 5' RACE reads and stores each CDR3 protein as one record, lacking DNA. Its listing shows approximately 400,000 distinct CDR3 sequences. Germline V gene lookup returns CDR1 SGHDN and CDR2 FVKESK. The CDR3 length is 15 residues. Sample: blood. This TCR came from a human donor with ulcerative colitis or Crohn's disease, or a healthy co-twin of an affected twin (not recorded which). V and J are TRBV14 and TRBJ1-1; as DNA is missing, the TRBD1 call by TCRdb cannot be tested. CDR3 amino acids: CASSQTQGASIEAFF. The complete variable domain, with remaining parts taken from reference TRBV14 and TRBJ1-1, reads EAGVTQFPSHSVIEKGQTVTLRCDPISGHDNLYWYRRVMGKEIKFLLHFVKESKQDESGMPNNRFLAERTGGTYSTLKVQPAELEDSGVYFCASSQTQGASIEAFFGQGTRLTVV.